Listed below are T cell receptor beta chains from one sample, sequenced in a study of PD-1 blockade in mismatch repair-deficient tumors. Sequencing used immunoSEQ multiplex PCR; TCRdb keeps in-frame clones, though not all of them. The repertoire includes just under 80,000 clones, approximately 78% of them detected once, and less than 6.5% sits in the top ten. Sequences were derived from peripheral blood, sampled 44 weeks after starting pembrolizumab. Receptor source: an adult with mismatch repair-deficient cancer. CDR3s include the opening cysteine and the closing phenylalanine or tryptophan. D genes are given only for firm matches. A row's size may be missing; if present it is once, few, many or a size class.

D	size	V	J	CDR3	DNA
NA	NA	TRBV6-1	TRBJ2-5	CASSERRETQYF	TGTGCCAGCAGTGAACGGCGGGAGACCCAGTACTTC
NA	once	TRBV18	TRBJ1-2	CASSPALENYGYTF	TGTGCCAGCTCACCCGCGTTGGAAAACTATGGCTACACCTTC
NA	NA	TRBV10-3	TRBJ2-7	CAISGPGGYEQYF	TGTGCCATCAGTGGTCCTGGCGGTTACGAGCAGTACTTC
TRBD1	NA	TRBV11-3	TRBJ1-1	CASSRRQGDTEAFF	TGTGCCAGCAGCCGCAGACAGGGTGACACTGAAGCTTTCTTT
NA	NA	TRBV5-4	TRBJ1-1	CASSLEQVRGTEAFF	TGTGCCAGCAGCTTGGAACAGGTCAGGGGCACTGAAGCTTTCTTT
NA	NA	TRBV25-1	TRBJ2-6	CASSSSGANVLTF	TGTGCCAGCAGTTCTTCCGGGGCCAACGTCCTGACTTTC
NA	NA	TRBV5-1	TRBJ1-1	CASSLVGTKNTEAFF	TGCGCCAGCAGCTTGGTGGGGACAAAGAACACTGAAGCTTTCTTT
TRBD2	NA	TRBV19	TRBJ2-3	CASRGFSGASTDTQYF	TGTGCCAGTAGGGGCTTTAGCGGGGCTAGCACAGATACGCAGTATTTT
TRBD2	NA	TRBV5-6	TRBJ2-3	CASSLVAGVSTDTQYF	TGTGCCAGCAGCTTGGTGGCGGGAGTCAGCACAGATACGCAGTATTTT
NA	few	TRBV7-2	TRBJ1-5	CASSSSDWYSNQPQHF	TGTGCCAGCAGCTCGTCGGACTGGTATAGCAATCAGCCCCAGCATTTT
NA	NA	TRBV6-5	TRBJ2-7	CASGLSMGLGEQYF	TGTGCCAGCGGACTCAGTATGGGTCTCGGTGAGCAGTACTTC
TRBD1	NA	TRBV18	TRBJ1-2	CASSPSDRVAFGYTF	TGTGCCAGCTCACCATCCGACAGGGTGGCATTCGGCTACACCTTC
NA	NA	TRBV18	TRBJ2-7	CASSPPLLGAHEQYF	TGTGCCAGCTCACCACCGTTGCTAGGGGCCCACGAGCAGTACTTC
NA	NA	TRBV2	TRBJ1-1	CASSEGMWGGTEAFF	TGTGCCAGCAGTGAGGGTATGTGGGGTGGGACTGAAGCTTTCTTT
TRBD1	NA	TRBV18	TRBJ2-1	CASSPGTGLNEQFF	TGTGCCAGCTCACCAGGGACAGGGCTCAATGAGCAGTTCTTC
NA	NA	TRBV19	TRBJ2-7	CASRDGSSYEQYF	TGTGCCAGCCGGGACGGGTCCTCCTACGAGCAGTACTTC
NA	NA	TRBV27	TRBJ1-2	CATRTPTGTGYGYTF	TGTGCCACCCGAACCCCAACCGGGACGGGCTATGGCTACACCTTC
NA	NA	TRBV7-9	TRBJ2-7	CASSLRGHEQYF	TGTGCCAGCAGCTTGAGGGGACACGAGCAGTACTTC
NA	once	TRBV2	TRBJ1-4	CASRGGNSANEKLFF	TGTGCCAGCCGAGGGGGGAATTCAGCTAATGAAAAACTGTTTTTT
NA	NA	TRBV4-1	TRBJ2-5	CASSQGPGYQETQYF	TGCGCCAGCAGCCAGGGTCCCGGTTACCAAGAGACCCAGTACTTC
TRBD1	NA	TRBV5-1	TRBJ2-1	CASSLVQGAGEQFF	TGCGCCAGCAGCTTGGTACAGGGGGCAGGAGAGCAGTTCTTC
TRBD1	NA	TRBV27	TRBJ1-2	CASSVGQGIYGYTF	TGTGCCAGCAGTGTAGGACAGGGAATCTATGGCTACACCTTC
TRBD2	NA	TRBV2	TRBJ2-7	CASSPGLANYEQYF	TGTGCCAGCAGCCCGGGACTAGCCAACTACGAGCAGTACTTC
NA	few	TRBV7-9	TRBJ2-7	CASSLGPGRSFYEQYF	TGTGCCAGCAGCTTGGGCCCGGGACGATCCTTCTACGAGCAGTACTTC
TRBD2	NA	TRBV27	TRBJ2-1	CASTKTSTSYNEQFF	TGTGCCAGCACGAAGACTAGCACATCCTACAATGAGCAGTTCTTC
NA	NA	TRBV4-1	TRBJ2-4	CASSPHPIGPENIQYF	TGCGCCAGCAGCCCTCACCCGATAGGGCCCGAAAACATTCAGTACTTC
TRBD2	NA	TRBV6-5	TRBJ2-7	CASRIGLAGDHEQYF	TGTGCCAGCAGAATCGGACTAGCGGGAGACCACGAGCAGTACTTC
NA	few	TRBV30	TRBJ1-2	CAWSPIPGRTGYTF	TGTGCCTGGAGCCCAATCCCGGGGCGGACCGGCTACACCTTC
NA	few	TRBV7-3	TRBJ2-1	CASSPEGWYNEQFF	TGTGCCAGCAGTCCCGAAGGATGGTACAATGAGCAGTTCTTC
TRBD1	NA	TRBV18	TRBJ1-2	CASSPRGINYGYTF	TGTGCCAGCTCACCCAGGGGGATAAACTATGGCTACACCTTC
NA	once	TRBV10-3	TRBJ2-3	CAISLQLTDTQYF	TGTGCCATCAGCCTCCAATTGACAGATACGCAGTATTTT
TRBD2	NA	TRBV30	TRBJ2-3	CAWSALAGGPDTQYF	TGTGCCTGGAGCGCCCTGGCGGGAGGCCCAGATACGCAGTATTTT
NA	few	TRBV7-2	TRBJ1-1	CASSLLLTEAFF	TGTGCCAGCAGCTTGCTCCTCACTGAAGCTTTCTTT
NA	NA	TRBV29-1	TRBJ1-2	CSVAGGATF	NA
TRBD1	NA	TRBV28	TRBJ2-5	CASSFGQGADQETQYF	TGTGCCAGCAGTTTCGGGCAGGGGGCAGACCAAGAGACCCAGTACTTC
TRBD1	NA	TRBV10-3	TRBJ2-5	CAISDGDRGSETQYF	TGTGCCATCAGTGATGGGGACAGGGGATCCGAGACCCAGTACTTC
NA	NA	TRBV15	TRBJ1-4	CATSRRAGGRIEKLFF	TGTGCCACCAGCAGAAGAGCCGGGGGGCGGATTGAAAAACTGTTTTTT
NA	NA	TRBV11-1	TRBJ1-1	CASSFNSDTEAFF	TGTGCCAGCAGCTTCAACAGCGACACTGAAGCTTTCTTT
TRBD1	NA	TRBV13	TRBJ2-1	CASSQGGDRENNEQFF	TGTGCCAGCAGCCAAGGAGGGGACAGGGAAAACAATGAGCAGTTCTTC
NA	NA	TRBV5-1	TRBJ1-2	CASSLEQNYGYTF	TGCGCCAGCAGCTTGGAACAGAACTATGGCTACACCTTC
NA	NA	TRBV6-6	TRBJ1-1	CASSSRMSTEAFF	TGTGCCAGCAGTTCAAGGATGAGCACTGAAGCTTTCTTT
TRBD2	NA	TRBV7-3	TRBJ2-7	CASSLSGGSSYEQYF	TGTGCCAGCAGCCTGAGCGGGGGGAGCTCCTACGAGCAGTACTTC
NA	NA	TRBV7-2	TRBJ2-3	CASSPQTGTGTDTQYF	TGTGCCAGCAGCCCCCAAACGGGAACTGGCACAGATACGCAGTATTTT
NA	NA	TRBV6-1	TRBJ1-2	CASSEAAAVRGYTF	TGTGCCAGCAGTGAAGCCGCCGCGGTACGAGGCTACACCTTC
NA	NA	TRBV27	TRBJ1-5	CASSSRGDQPQHF	TGTGCCAGCAGTAGTCGAGGGGATCAGCCCCAGCATTTT
NA	few	TRBV4-2	TRBJ1-2	CASSQDGGYTF	TGTGCCAGCAGCCAGGACGGCGGCTACACCTTC
NA	NA	TRBV5-8	TRBJ1-2	CASSLGAGSYGYTF	TGTGCCAGCAGCTTGGGGGCGGGATCCTATGGCTACACCTTC
NA	NA	TRBV11-2	TRBJ2-5	CASSLDGFNQETQYF	TGTGCCAGCAGCTTAGACGGCTTCAACCAAGAGACCCAGTACTTC
NA	NA	TRBV7-2	TRBJ1-1	CASSFVARNTEAFF	TGTGCCAGCAGCTTCGTGGCAAGAAACACTGAAGCTTTCTTT
NA	few	TRBV6-5	TRBJ2-7	CASSTTAQISYEQYF	TGTGCCAGCAGTACCACGGCACAGATCTCCTACGAGCAGTACTTC
NA	NA	TRBV11-1	TRBJ1-1	CASSSGLGAFF	TGTGCCAGCAGCTCAGGGCTGGGAGCTTTCTTT